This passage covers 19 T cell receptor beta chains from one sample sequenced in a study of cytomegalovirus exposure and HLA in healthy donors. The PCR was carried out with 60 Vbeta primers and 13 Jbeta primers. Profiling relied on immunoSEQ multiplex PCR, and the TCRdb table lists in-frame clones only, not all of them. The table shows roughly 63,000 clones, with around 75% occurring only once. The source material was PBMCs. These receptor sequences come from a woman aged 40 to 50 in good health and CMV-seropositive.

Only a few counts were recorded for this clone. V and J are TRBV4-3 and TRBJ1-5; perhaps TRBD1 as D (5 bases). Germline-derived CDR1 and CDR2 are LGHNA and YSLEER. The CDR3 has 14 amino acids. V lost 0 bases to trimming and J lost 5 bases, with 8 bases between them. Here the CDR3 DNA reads TGCGCCAGCAGCCAAGATTGGGGGGATCAGCCCCAGCATTTT. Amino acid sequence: CASSQDWGDQPQHF.

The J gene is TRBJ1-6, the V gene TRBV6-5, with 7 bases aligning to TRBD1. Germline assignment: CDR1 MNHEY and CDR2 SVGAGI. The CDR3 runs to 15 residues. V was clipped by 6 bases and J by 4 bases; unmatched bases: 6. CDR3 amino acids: CASRNRGAYNSPLHF. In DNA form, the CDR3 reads TGTGCCAGCAGAAACAGGGGTGCATATAATTCACCCCTCCACTTT.

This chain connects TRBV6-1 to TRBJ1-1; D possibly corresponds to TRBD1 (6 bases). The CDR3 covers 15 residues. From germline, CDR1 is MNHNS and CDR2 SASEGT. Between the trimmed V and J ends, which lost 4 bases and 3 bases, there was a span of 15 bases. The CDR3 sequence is CASSATSQGYTEAFF. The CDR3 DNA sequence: TGTGCCAGCAGTGCCACCTCCCAGGGGTACACTGAAGCTTTCTTT.

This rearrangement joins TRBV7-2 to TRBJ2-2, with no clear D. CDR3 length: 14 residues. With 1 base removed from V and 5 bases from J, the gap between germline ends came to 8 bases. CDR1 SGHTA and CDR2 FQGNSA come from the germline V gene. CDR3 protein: CASSLVQETGELFF. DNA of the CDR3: TGTGCCAGCAGCTTAGTTCAGGAAACCGGGGAGCTGTTTTTT.

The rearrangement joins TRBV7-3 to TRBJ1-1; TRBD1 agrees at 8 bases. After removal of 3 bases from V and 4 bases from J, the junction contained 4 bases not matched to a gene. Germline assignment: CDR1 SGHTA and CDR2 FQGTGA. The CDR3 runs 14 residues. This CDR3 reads CASSLDRASTEAFF. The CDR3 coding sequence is TGTGCCAGCAGCTTGGACAGGGCAAGCACTGAAGCTTTCTTT.

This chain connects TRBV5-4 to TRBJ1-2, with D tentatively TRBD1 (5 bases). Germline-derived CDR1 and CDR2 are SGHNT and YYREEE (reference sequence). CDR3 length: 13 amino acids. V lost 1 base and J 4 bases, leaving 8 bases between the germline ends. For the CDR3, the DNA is TGTGCCAGCAGCTTGACAGGTCCCTATGGCTACACCTTC. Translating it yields CASSLTGPYGYTF.

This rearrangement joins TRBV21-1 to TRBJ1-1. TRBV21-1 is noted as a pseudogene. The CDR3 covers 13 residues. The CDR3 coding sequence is TGTGCCAGCAGCGGCGGGGTGAACACTGAAGCTTTCTTT. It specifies CASSGGVNTEAFF.

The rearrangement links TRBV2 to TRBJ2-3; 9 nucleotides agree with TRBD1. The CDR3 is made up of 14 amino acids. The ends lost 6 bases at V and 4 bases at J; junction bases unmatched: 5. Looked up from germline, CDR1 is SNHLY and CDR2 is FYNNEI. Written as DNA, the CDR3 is TGTGCCAGCAGGGACAGGGGTAGCGCAGATACGCAGTATTTT. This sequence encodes CASRDRGSADTQYF. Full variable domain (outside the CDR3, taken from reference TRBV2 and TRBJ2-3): EPEVTQTPSHQVTQMGQEVILRCVPISNHLYFYWYRQILGQKVEFLVSFYNNEISEKSEIFDDQFSVERPDGSNFTLKIRSTKLEDSAMYFCASRDRGSADTQYFGPGTRLTVL.

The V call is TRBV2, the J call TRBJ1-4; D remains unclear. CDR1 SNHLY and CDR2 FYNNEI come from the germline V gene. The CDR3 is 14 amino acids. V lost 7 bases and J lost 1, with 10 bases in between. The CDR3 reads CASIRERTNEKLFF. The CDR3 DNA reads TGTGCCAGCATCCGCGAGCGAACTAATGAAAAACTGTTTTTT. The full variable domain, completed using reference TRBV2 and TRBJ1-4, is EPEVTQTPSHQVTQMGQEVILRCVPISNHLYFYWYRQILGQKVEFLVSFYNNEISEKSEIFDDQFSVERPDGSNFTLKIRSTKLEDSAMYFCASIRERTNEKLFFGSGTQLSVL.

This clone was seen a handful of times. CDR3 residues: CASSSDRPGNTIYF. As DNA, the CDR3 is TGTGCCAGCAGCTCGGACAGGCCGGGAAACACCATATATTTT. The J gene is TRBJ1-3, the V gene TRBV7-9, with 7 positions matching TRBD1. Germline CDR1 is SEHNR and CDR2 is FQNEAQ (reference sequence). CDR3 length: 14 amino acids. Losses at the gene ends were 4 bases for V and 4 bases for J; bases not matched to a gene: 4.

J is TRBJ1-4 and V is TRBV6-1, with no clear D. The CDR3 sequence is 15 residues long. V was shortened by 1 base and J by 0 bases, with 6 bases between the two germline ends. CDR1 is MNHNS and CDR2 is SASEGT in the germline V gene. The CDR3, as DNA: TGTGCCAGCAGTGAAGGCGGGGCAACTAATGAAAAACTGTTTTTT. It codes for CASSEGGATNEKLFF.

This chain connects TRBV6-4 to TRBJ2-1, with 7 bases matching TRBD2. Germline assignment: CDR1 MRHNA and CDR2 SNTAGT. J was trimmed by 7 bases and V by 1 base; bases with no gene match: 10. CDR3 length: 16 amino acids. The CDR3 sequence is CASSDWASGDPNEQFF. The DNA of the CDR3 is TGTGCCAGCAGTGACTGGGCTAGCGGTGACCCGAATGAGCAGTTCTTC.

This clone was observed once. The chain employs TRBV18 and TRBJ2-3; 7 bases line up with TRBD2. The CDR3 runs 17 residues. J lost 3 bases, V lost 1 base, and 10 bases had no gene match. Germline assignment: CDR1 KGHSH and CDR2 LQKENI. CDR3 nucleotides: TGTGCCAGCTCACCACTAAGGGCTAGCGGTGCTACAGATACGCAGTATTTT. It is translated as CASSPLRASGATDTQYF.

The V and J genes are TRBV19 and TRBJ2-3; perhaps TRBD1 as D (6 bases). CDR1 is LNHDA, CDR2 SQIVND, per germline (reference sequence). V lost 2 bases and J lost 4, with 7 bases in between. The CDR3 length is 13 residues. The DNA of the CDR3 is TGTGCCAGTAGTATAAAGGGGGCAGATACGCAGTATTTT. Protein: CASSIKGADTQYF.

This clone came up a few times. The CDR3, as DNA: TGTGCCAGCAGCTTAGTTTCACCCTCGGATGAGCAGTTCTTC. It is translated as CASSLVSPSDEQFF. This chain uses TRBV7-9 with TRBJ2-1; D remains unclear. Germline CDR1 and CDR2: SEHNR and FQNEAQ (reference sequence). Trimming cost V 1 base and J 8 bases, with 12 bases left between them. The CDR3 covers 14 residues.

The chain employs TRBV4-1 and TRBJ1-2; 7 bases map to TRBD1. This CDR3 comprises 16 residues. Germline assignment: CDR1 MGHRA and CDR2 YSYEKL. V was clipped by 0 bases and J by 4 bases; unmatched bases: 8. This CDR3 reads CASSQDQGVGGYGYTF. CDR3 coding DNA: TGCGCCAGCAGCCAAGACCAGGGGGTAGGTGGCTATGGCTACACCTTC.

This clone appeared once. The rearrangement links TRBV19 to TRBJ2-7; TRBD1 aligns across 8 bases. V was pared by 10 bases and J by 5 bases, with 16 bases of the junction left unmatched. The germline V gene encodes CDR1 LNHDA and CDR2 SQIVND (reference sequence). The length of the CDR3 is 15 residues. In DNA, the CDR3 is TGTGCCACCTCCGGACCCGGGACAGGTCTTAACGAGCAGTACTTC. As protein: CATSGPGTGLNEQYF.

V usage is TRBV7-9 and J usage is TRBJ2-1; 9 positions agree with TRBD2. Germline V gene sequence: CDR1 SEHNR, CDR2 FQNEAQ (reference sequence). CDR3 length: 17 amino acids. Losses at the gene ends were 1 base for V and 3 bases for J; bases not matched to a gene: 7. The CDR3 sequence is CASSLVVLAGIYNEQFF. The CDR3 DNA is TGTGCCAGCAGCTTAGTCGTCCTAGCGGGGATCTACAATGAGCAGTTCTTC.

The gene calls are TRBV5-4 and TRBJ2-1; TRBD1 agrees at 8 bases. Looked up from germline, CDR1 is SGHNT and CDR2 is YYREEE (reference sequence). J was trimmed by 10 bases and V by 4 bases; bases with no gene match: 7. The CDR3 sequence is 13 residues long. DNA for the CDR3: TGTGCCAGCAGCCAGGACAGGGTCGGAGAGCAGTTCTTC. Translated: CASSQDRVGEQFF.